The present T cell receptor beta chain was sequenced within a study of blood T cell repertoires in COVID-19. Looking at the study overall: Sites in the United States, Italy and Spain provided acute and convalescent COVID-19 samples.

Per the authors' pipeline: By means of reference gene primer amplification, nucleated cell counts were estimated. Assay: immunoSEQ multiplex PCR; the TCRdb copy retains only in-frame clones and omits some. Clone size and V and J calls were adopted from that table, with D and trimming inferred from the DNA. The repertoire holds about 280,000 clones, 65% to 90% seen once, with more than 4.5% in the top ten. CDR3 length: 19 amino acids. J was trimmed by 7 bases and V by 6 bases; bases with no gene match: 19. Germline V gene data show CDR1 as MDHEN and CDR2 as SYDVKM. Sequencing was done on a sample of peripheral blood. This clonotype was obtained from a man aged 50 to 59 with active or convalescent COVID-19. The gene calls are TRBV28 and TRBJ2-1, with TRBD2 matching 12 bases. This chain's CDR3 is CASRSNPHLAGGPGNEQFF. The CDR3 DNA sequence: TGTGCCAGCAGATCGAACCCCCACCTAGCGGGAGGGCCGGGGAATGAGCAGTTCTTC.